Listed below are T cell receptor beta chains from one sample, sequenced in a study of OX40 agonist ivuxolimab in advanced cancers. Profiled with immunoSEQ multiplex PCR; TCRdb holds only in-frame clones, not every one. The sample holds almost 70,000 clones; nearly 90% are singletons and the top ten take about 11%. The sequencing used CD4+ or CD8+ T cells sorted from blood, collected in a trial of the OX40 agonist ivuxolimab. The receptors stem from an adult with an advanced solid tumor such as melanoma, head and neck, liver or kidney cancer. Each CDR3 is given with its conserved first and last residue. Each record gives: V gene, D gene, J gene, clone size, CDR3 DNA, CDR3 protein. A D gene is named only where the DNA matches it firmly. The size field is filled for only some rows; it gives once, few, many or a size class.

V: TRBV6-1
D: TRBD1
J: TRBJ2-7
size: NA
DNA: TGTGCCAGCAGTTCCCCGGGACAGGGCTCCTACGAGCAGTACTTC
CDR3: CASSSPGQGSYEQYF

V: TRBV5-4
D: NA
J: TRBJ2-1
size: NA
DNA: TGTGCCAGCAGCTTTAGACAAACTGGCAATGAGCAGTTCTTC
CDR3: CASSFRQTGNEQFF

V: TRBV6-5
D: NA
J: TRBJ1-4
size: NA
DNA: TGTGCCAGTAGTAACAGTGCAACTAATGAAAAACTGTTTTTT
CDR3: CASSNSATNEKLFF

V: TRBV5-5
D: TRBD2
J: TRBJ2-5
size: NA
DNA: TGTGCCAGCCGAGCCGGGGAGGGGAGGTGGCAGACCCAGTACTTC
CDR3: CASRAGEGRWQTQYF

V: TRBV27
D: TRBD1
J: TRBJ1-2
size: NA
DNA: TGTGCCAGCAGACAGGGGGCGCGAGGCGGCTATGGCTACACCTTC
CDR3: CASRQGARGGYGYTF

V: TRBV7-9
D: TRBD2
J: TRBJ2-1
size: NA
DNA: TGTGCCAGCAGCTTGGGAGGGACCTCCTCTCGAAAGGGCAATGAGCAGTTCTTC
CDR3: CASSLGGTSSRKGNEQFF

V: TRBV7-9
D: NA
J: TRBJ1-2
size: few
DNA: TGTGCCAGCAGCTTACGACAGGACTATGGCTACACCTTC
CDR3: CASSLRQDYGYTF

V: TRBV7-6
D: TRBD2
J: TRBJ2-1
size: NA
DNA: TGTGCCAGCAGCTCACCCGGGACTAAAGACAATGAGCAGTTCTTC
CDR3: CASSSPGTKDNEQFF

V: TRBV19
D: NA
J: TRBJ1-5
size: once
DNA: TGTGCCAGTAGTACCTCAGGGAGATGGAATCAGCCCCAGCATTTT
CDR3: CASSTSGRWNQPQHF

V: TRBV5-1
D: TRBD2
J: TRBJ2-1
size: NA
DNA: TGCGCCAGCGGCTACACTAGCGGGAGTTACAATGAGCAGTTCTTC
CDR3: CASGYTSGSYNEQFF

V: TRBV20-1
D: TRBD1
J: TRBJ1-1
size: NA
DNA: TGCAGGGCGACAGGGGGCACTGAAGCTTTCTTT
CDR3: CRATGGTEAFF

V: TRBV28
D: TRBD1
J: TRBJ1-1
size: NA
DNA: TGTGCCAGCACACAGGGGGGAGCCATGAACACTGAAGCTTTCTTT
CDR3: CASTQGGAMNTEAFF